This passage covers 21 T cell receptor beta chains from one sample sequenced in a study of PD-1 blockade in classical Hodgkin lymphoma. Time point: cycle 4 day 1 (C4D1), after 6 weeks of nivolumab. Every patient was affected by relapse after autologous stem cell transplantation, while exposure to brentuximab vedotin was not uniform. The authors purified CD4+ T cells from thawed PBMCs by magnetic negative selection. Profiled with immunoSEQ multiplex PCR; TCRdb holds only in-frame clones, not every one. This table has 10,000 to 13,000 clones, approximately 74% appearing once. The sample in question was CD4+ T cells from blood, obtained before the fourth cycle of nivolumab. The source is a human donor with classical Hodgkin lymphoma.

The chain couples TRBV13 to TRBJ2-1; 7 bases fit TRBD1. This CDR3 has 14 amino acids. V lost 6 bases and J lost 8; bases outside the gene matches: 10. Germline V gives CDR1 PRHDT, CDR2 FYEKMQ (reference sequence). In nucleotides, the CDR3 is TGTGCCAGCAGTTCGGACAGGACCCGGTATGAGCAGTTCTTC. Translating gives CASSSDRTRYEQFF.

The chain couples TRBV7-9 to TRBJ2-7; D call uncertain. The V gene lost 5 bases and the J gene lost 0 bases, with 11 bases spanning the gap. CDR1 SEHNR and CDR2 FQNEAQ come from the germline V gene (reference sequence). The CDR3 has 14 amino acids. The CDR3 spells CASSPFGLSYEQYF. For the CDR3, the DNA is TGTGCCAGCAGCCCTTTCGGGCTCTCCTACGAGCAGTACTTC.

This clone showed up just a few times. The chain links TRBV6-6 to TRBJ1-5, with 9 bases fitting TRBD1. Germline CDR1 MNHNY, CDR2 SVGAGI (reference sequence). Trimming at V came to 6 bases and at J to 2 bases, leaving 5 bases not matched to a gene. The length of the CDR3 is 15 residues. In nucleotides, the CDR3 is TGTGCCAGCAGCAGGGGGACAGGGCGCAATCAGCCCCAGCATTTT. Its protein product is CASSRGTGRNQPQHF.

The chain is built from TRBV19 and TRBJ1-2, with D possibly matching TRBD1 (6 bases). The CDR3 sequence is 14 residues long. Germline V CDR1 and CDR2: LNHDA, SQIVND (reference sequence). Trimming cost V 2 bases and J 7 bases, with 14 bases left between them. The CDR3 is CASSITGQGGGYTF. CDR3 nucleotide sequence: TGTGCCAGTAGTATAACAGGGCAGGGAGGTGGCTACACCTTC.

This clone turned up a few times. The chain carries TRBV5-1 and TRBJ2-7; TRBD1 or TRBD2 may be the D gene (6 bases each). Trimming removed 3 bases at V and 2 bases at J, with 18 bases between. From germline, CDR1 is SGHRS and CDR2 YFSETQ. The CDR3 spans 16 residues. The chain's CDR3 is CASSSEGGRQTYEQYF. The DNA of the CDR3 is TGCGCCAGCAGCTCGGAGGGGGGACGACAAACCTACGAGCAGTACTTC.

This clone was counted once. The CDR3 nucleotides are TGTGCCAGCAGCTTAGAAAGGAACACTGAAGCTTTCTTT. Protein: CASSLERNTEAFF. The chain carries TRBV7-2 and TRBJ1-1, with D unclear. Germline V gene sequence: CDR1 SGHTA, CDR2 FQGNSA. This CDR3 spans 13 amino acids. The V end was cut by 1 base, the J end by 1 base, with 4 bases between. The full variable domain, completed using reference TRBV7-2 and TRBJ1-1, is GAGVSQSPSNKVTEKGKDVELRCDPISGHTALYWYRQSLGQGLEFLIYFQGNSAPDKSGLPSDRFSAERTGGSVSTLTIQRTQQEDSAVYLCASSLERNTEAFFGQGTRLTVV.

The V call is TRBV23-1, the J call TRBJ2-5, with 10 nucleotides matching TRBD2. TRBV23-1 is classed as an ORF, of uncertain function. After removal of 4 bases from V and 4 bases from J, the junction contained 6 bases not matched to a gene. There are 15 residues in the CDR3. CDR3: CASSPLAGGVETQYF. The CDR3, as DNA: TGCGCCAGCAGTCCGTTAGCGGGAGGAGTAGAGACCCAGTACTTC.

This clone was observed a single time. The rearrangement uses TRBV27 and TRBJ2-7; 9 positions match TRBD1. This CDR3 contains 14 residues. Trimming removed 5 bases from V and 3 bases from J; junction bases left unmatched: 5. Germline lookup yields CDR1 MNHEY and CDR2 SMNVEV (reference sequence). CDR3 DNA: TGTGCCAGCAGTATAAAGGGACAGGGCTACGAGCAGTACTTC. Protein: CASSIKGQGYEQYF.

The J gene is TRBJ2-7, the V gene TRBV7-2; possible D gene TRBD1, 5 bases. Germline CDR1 reads SGHTA; CDR2 reads FQGNSA. V was trimmed by 2 bases and J by 7 bases, leaving 15 bases between them. The CDR3 has 14 amino acids. The CDR3 sequence is CASSLYQDNKEQYF. The CDR3 nucleotides read TGTGCCAGCAGCTTATATCAGGACAACAAGGAGCAGTACTTC.

The chain combines TRBV28 with TRBJ2-1; TRBD1 agrees at 9 bases. Unmatched junction bases numbered 10, after V lost 5 bases and J lost 8 bases. The length of the CDR3 is 15 residues. Germline values: CDR1 MDHEN, CDR2 SYDVKM. This chain's CDR3 is CASSTPGQGGDEQFF. CDR3 coding DNA: TGTGCCAGCAGTACACCGGGACAGGGAGGGGATGAGCAGTTCTTC.

The sample holds one count of this clone. This rearrangement joins TRBV6-1 to TRBJ1-4, with TRBD1 matching 7 bases. CDR1 and CDR2 (germline): MNHNS, SASEGT. V lost 2 bases, J lost 4 bases, and 13 bases stayed unmatched. This CDR3 has 18 amino acids. The CDR3 bases are TGTGCCAGCAGTGAACAGCCAGGGGGGGCGCGGGGTAATGAAAAACTGTTTTTT. It encodes CASSEQPGGARGNEKLFF.

The chain carries TRBV27 and TRBJ2-3; 8 bases are a match to TRBD2. Trimming cost V 4 bases and J 0 bases; bases outside gene matches: 3. CDR1 and CDR2 from the germline V gene are MNHEY and SMNVEV (reference sequence). The CDR3 loop spans 15 amino acids. CDR3 in amino acids: CASSSLAASTDTQYF. The CDR3 nucleotides read TGTGCCAGCAGTTCACTAGCGGCTAGCACAGATACGCAGTATTTT.

This clone has only one observation. The rearrangement links TRBV5-1 to TRBJ2-1; D possibly corresponds to TRBD1 (5 bases). Deletions cut 7 bases from V and 0 bases from J, with 14 bases between. Germline-derived CDR1 and CDR2 are SGHRS and YFSETQ. CDR3 length equals 15 residues. Here the CDR3 reads CASRQTSTSYNEQFF. The CDR3 nucleotides are TGCGCCAGCCGACAGACTTCCACCTCCTACAATGAGCAGTTCTTC.

The genes are TRBV29-1 and TRBJ1-1; 9 bases map to TRBD1. CDR3 length: 15 residues. Germline V lookup: CDR1 SQVTM, CDR2 ANQGSEA. J lost 4 bases, V lost 6 bases, and 12 bases had no gene match. The CDR3 region has the DNA TGCAGCGTCCCGGGACAGGGACGTTGGGGCACTGAAGCTTTCTTT. This encodes CSVPGQGRWGTEAFF.

The J gene is TRBJ1-4, the V gene TRBV5-6; the D gene is possibly TRBD1 (5 bases). CDR1 is SGHDT and CDR2 is YYEEEE in the germline V gene. The CDR3 has 16 amino acids. V gave up 4 bases and J gave up 7 bases, with 20 bases separating them. The CDR3: CASSMGRHLGGEKLFF. The CDR3 DNA sequence: TGTGCCAGCAGCATGGGACGGCACTTAGGTGGTGAAAAACTGTTTTTT.

The chain couples TRBV19 to TRBJ2-3; a possible D gene is TRBD2 (6 bases). Trimming stripped 5 bases from V and 0 bases from J, with 9 bases between. CDR1 and CDR2 from the germline V gene are LNHDA and SQIVND (reference sequence). The CDR3 is 14 residues long. The CDR3 DNA reads as TGTGCCAGTAGTCCCAGCGGGAGCACAGATACGCAGTATTTT. Its translation: CASSPSGSTDTQYF.

V is TRBV6-1 and J is TRBJ2-7; no clear D. There are 12 residues in the CDR3. The V end was cut by 6 bases, the J end by 4 bases, with 10 bases between. Germline CDR1 MNHNS, CDR2 SASEGT. CDR3 DNA sequence: TGTGCCAGCAGCCTGGACGGGTACGAGCAGTACTTC. Amino acid sequence: CASSLDGYEQYF.

The chain recombines TRBV10-3 with TRBJ2-7, with D possibly TRBD1 on 7 matching bases. The CDR3 length is 17 residues. Germline V gene data show CDR1 as ENHRY and CDR2 as SYGVKD. With 6 bases removed from V and 6 bases from J, the gap between germline ends came to 27 bases. The CDR3 coding sequence is TGTGCCATCAGGACGGACAGGAGGGTACAACCTCTTGGCGAGCAGTACTTC. Protein product: CAIRTDRRVQPLGEQYF.

The V gene is TRBV7-9, the J gene TRBJ1-4; D is unresolved. This CDR3 is built from 13 residues. Germline CDR1 is SEHNR and CDR2 is FQNEAQ (reference sequence). V was clipped by 1 base and J by 4 bases, with 4 bases between them. The DNA for the CDR3 is TGTGCCAGCAGCTTAGGCGTTAATGAAAAACTGTTTTTT. It codes for CASSLGVNEKLFF.

This chain links TRBV4-1 with TRBJ2-3; possible D gene TRBD1, 6 bases. Trimming removed 4 bases from V and 5 bases from J, with 16 bases in between. Germline lookup yields CDR1 MGHRA and CDR2 YSYEKL. The length of the CDR3 is 15 residues. This CDR3 reads CASSPRGQGIDTQYF. Written as DNA, the CDR3 is TGCGCCAGCAGCCCCCGGGGTCAGGGGATAGATACGCAGTATTTT.

The rearrangement uses TRBV10-3 and TRBJ2-1; tentatively, D is TRBD1 (5 bases). This CDR3 is 12 amino acids long. Germline CDR1 ENHRY, CDR2 SYGVKD. The ends were cut back, 3 bases at V and 9 bases at J, with 9 bases in the middle. In nucleotides, the CDR3 is TGTGCCATCAGTGAAGGGGCCCGTGAGCAGTTCTTC. It codes for CAISEGAREQFF.